This T cell receptor (beta chain) was identified in a study of blood T cell repertoires in COVID-19. Produced via immunoSEQ multiplex PCR; TCRdb's table is partial and in-frame only. This sample has about 360,000 clones, with 88% found just once. This receptor was identified in a woman in her thirties or forties with acute COVID-19. The sequencing input was PBMCs or T cells enriched from blood (not recorded which).

For the CDR3, the DNA is TGTGCCAGCAGTTACTCCTCGGGAGGACGGGGGGGTGAGCAGTACTTC. Its protein product is CASSYSSGGRGGEQYF. The rearrangement uses TRBV6-5 and TRBJ2-7; 8 bases align to TRBD2. The CDR3 has 16 amino acids. J gave up 7 bases and V 0 bases, and 11 bases lay outside the gene matches. Germline CDR1 MNHEY, CDR2 SVGAGI.